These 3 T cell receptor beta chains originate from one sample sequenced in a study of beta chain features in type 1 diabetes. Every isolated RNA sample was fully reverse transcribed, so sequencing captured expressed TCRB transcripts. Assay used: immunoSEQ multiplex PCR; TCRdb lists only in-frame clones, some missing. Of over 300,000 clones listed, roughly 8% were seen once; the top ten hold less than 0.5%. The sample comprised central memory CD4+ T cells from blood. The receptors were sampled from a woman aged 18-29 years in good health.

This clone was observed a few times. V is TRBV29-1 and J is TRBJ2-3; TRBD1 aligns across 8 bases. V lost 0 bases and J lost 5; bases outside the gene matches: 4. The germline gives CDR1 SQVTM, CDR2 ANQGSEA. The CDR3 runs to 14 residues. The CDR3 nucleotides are TGCAGCGTTGAAGAGGACAGGGACGGAGATACGCAGTATTTT. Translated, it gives CSVEEDRDGDTQYF.

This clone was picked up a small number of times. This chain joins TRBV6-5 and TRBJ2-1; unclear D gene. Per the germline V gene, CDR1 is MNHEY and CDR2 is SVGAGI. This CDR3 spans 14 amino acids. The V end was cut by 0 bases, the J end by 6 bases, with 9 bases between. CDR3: CASSYSGLGNEQFF. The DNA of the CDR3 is TGTGCCAGCAGTTACTCAGGGTTGGGCAATGAGCAGTTCTTC.

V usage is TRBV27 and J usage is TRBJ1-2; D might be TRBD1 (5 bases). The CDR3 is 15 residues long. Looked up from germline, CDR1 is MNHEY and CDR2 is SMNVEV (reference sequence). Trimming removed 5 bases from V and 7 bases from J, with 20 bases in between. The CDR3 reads CASSTQGGATFGYTF. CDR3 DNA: TGTGCCAGCAGTACTCAAGGAGGGGCGACTTTTGGCTACACCTTC.